A selection of T cell receptor beta chains follows, all from one sample in a study of T cell responses to AZD1222 COVID-19 vaccine. Method: immunoSEQ multiplex PCR; TCRdb's copy keeps in-frame clones and lacks some. The sample lists about 99,000 clones, nearly 90% seen once, with about 3% in the top ten. The sample consisted of peripheral blood, taken on day 0 of AZD1222 vaccination. These receptor sequences come from an adult in good health. Both conserved end residues are part of each CDR3. A D gene is named only where the DNA matches it firmly. Part of the rows lack a size; the others show once, few, many or a class for expanded clones.

DNA | CDR3 | size | D | J | V
TGTGCCAGCAGCTTATACCCCAATGCAGGGGGCTATTCAGATACGCAGTATTTT | CASSLYPNAGGYSDTQYF | - | TRBD1 | TRBJ2-3 | TRBV7-3
TGTGCCAGCAGCTTAGTAGCGGGTGGGGACATTCAGTACTTC | CASSLVAGGDIQYF | - | TRBD2 | TRBJ2-4 | TRBV11-3
TGTGCCAGCAGCCAAGAGGGACAGGGAACCTACGAGCAGTACTTC | CASSQEGQGTYEQYF | - | TRBD1 | TRBJ2-7 | TRBV4-2
TGCAGCGTTGAAGCCGCTGACAGGGGGCGACAGGGCTATGGCTACACCTTC | CSVEAADRGRQGYGYTF | - | TRBD1 | TRBJ1-2 | TRBV29-1
TGTGCCAGTGGGGACGGGACTAGCGGGAGTAGGGAGAATGAGCAGTTCTTC | CASGDGTSGSRENEQFF | - | TRBD2 | TRBJ2-1 | TRBV19
TGTGCCAGCAGTGAAGGAGGGCCACTCTCTGGAAACACCATATATTTT | CASSEGGPLSGNTIYF | once | - | TRBJ1-3 | TRBV2
TGTGCCAGCGGGAGATTCATGGGCGGGGAGCTGTTTTTT | CASGRFMGGELFF | - | - | TRBJ2-2 | TRBV2
TGTGCCAGCAGCTTATGGGCAGATACGCAGTATTTT | CASSLWADTQYF | once | - | TRBJ2-3 | TRBV7-2
TGTGCCAGCAGTGCGTATCAGGGCGACCAACCCGAAGCTTTCTTT | CASSAYQGDQPEAFF | - | - | TRBJ1-1 | TRBV27
TGTGCCAGCTCGGAAACAGGGTGGCTTAACTATGGCTACACCTTC | CASSETGWLNYGYTF | - | - | TRBJ1-2 | TRBV18
TGTGCCAGTAGGGAGCAGGGACTTACTGAAGCTTTCTTT | CASREQGLTEAFF | medium-sized | - | TRBJ1-1 | TRBV19
TGTGCCAGCAGTTCTCTTCCGGGCCATAACTATGGCTACACCTTC | CASSSLPGHNYGYTF | - | - | TRBJ1-2 | TRBV6-2/TRBV6-3
TGTGCCAGCAGCTTATTGGGTGGTACTGAAGCTTTCTTT | CASSLLGGTEAFF | once | - | TRBJ1-1 | TRBV5-1
TGTGCCAGCTCACCAACGGGACAGGCGGGCTACACCTTC | CASSPTGQAGYTF | - | TRBD1 | TRBJ1-2 | TRBV18
TGCAGCGTTTTAGGGGGTCTCGGGGAAGGGATGGTCCTGAACACTGAAGCTTTCTTT | CSVLGGLGEGMVLNTEAFF | once | - | TRBJ1-1 | TRBV29-1
TGTGCCAGCAGTTACCGAGGACTAGCGGTCGTAAGGCAGTTCTTC | CASSYRGLAVVRQFF | - | TRBD2 | TRBJ2-1 | TRBV6-2/TRBV6-3
TGTGCCAGCAGCCGCGGACCCGCCTCCAGAACCCAGTACTTC | CASSRGPASRTQYF | - | - | TRBJ2-5 | TRBV7-8
TGTGCCAGCAGCTTATTTGGCACAGATACGCAGTATTTT | CASSLFGTDTQYF | - | - | TRBJ2-3 | TRBV7-3
TGTGCCAGCACTAGAGGGATAGCTAATGAAAAACTGTTTTTT | CASTRGIANEKLFF | - | - | TRBJ1-4 | TRBV2
TGCGCCAGCAGCCAAGAAGGTCACCGGGACCCTGAAGCTTTCTTT | CASSQEGHRDPEAFF | - | - | TRBJ1-1 | TRBV4-3
TGTGCCAGCAGTGAAGGGGGCGCGTTGTTCTATGGCTACACCTTC | CASSEGGALFYGYTF | - | - | TRBJ1-2 | TRBV6-1
TGTGCCACCAGTGATCCCACAGGGCCCGACTGGGAGACCCAGTACTTC | CATSDPTGPDWETQYF | - | - | TRBJ2-5 | TRBV24-1